This record covers a single T cell receptor beta chain. What it binds is unknown. Unstimulated regulatory T cells (CD4+CD25+CD127-), CD4+CD25- non-regulatory cells, CD4 and CD8 cells were FACS-sorted from thawed PBMCs. Libraries were prepared by immunoSEQ multiplex PCR; TCRdb keeps only in-frame clonotypes and omits some of them. The sample has 100,000 to 120,000 clones, about 90% seen once; the top ten hold approximately 0.3%. V was trimmed by 7 bases and J by 7 bases, leaving 21 bases between them. Per the germline V gene, CDR1 is SGHRS and CDR2 is YFSETQ. This CDR3 has 15 residues. The sample belongs to a study of Tregs in tolerant kidney transplant recipients. Points from the study as a whole: Some patients' samples used different primers over time, so nucleotide sequences weren't comparable. Findings come from small patient numbers and require larger validation. Biological reproducibility was not directly addressed, but technical replication error appeared minimal.

This TCR derives from a human donor who received a combined kidney and bone marrow transplant. The chain combines TRBV5-1 with TRBJ2-1, with a tentative D call TRBD1 (7 bases). The sample in question was CD4+ T cells from blood, obtained before the transplant. CDR3 sequence reads: CASLGGGTEGNEQFF. CDR3 nucleotide sequence: TGCGCCAGCCTCGGCGGCGGGACAGAGGGGAATGAGCAGTTCTTC.